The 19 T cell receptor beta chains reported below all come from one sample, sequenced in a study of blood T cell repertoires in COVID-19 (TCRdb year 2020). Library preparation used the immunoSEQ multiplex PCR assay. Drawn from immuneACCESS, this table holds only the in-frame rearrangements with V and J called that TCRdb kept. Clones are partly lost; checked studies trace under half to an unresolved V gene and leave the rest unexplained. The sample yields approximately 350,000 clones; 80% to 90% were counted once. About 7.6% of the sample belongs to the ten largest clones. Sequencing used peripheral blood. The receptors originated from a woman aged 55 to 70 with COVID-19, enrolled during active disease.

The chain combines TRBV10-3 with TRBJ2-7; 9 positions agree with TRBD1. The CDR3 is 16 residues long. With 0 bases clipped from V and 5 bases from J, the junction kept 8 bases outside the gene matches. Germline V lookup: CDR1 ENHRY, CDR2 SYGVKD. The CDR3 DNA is TGTGCCATCAGTGAGTCCCGGGACAGGGCTATGCACGAGCAGTACTTC. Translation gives CAISESRDRAMHEQYF.

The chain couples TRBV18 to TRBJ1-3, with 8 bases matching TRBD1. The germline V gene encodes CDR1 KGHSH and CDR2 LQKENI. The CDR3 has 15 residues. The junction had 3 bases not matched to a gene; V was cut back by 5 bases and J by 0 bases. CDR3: CASSATGGSGNTIYF. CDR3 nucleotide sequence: TGTGCCAGCTCAGCAACAGGGGGCTCTGGAAACACCATATATTTT.

The CDR3 DNA reads TGTGCCATCAGTGAGTCAACAGGGGGTTATGGCTACACCTTC. Its translation: CAISESTGGYGYTF. This chain connects TRBV10-3 to TRBJ1-2; the match to TRBD1 covers 8 bases. CDR3 size: 14 residues. With 0 bases clipped from V and 5 bases from J, the junction kept 2 bases outside the gene matches. From germline, CDR1 is ENHRY and CDR2 SYGVKD.

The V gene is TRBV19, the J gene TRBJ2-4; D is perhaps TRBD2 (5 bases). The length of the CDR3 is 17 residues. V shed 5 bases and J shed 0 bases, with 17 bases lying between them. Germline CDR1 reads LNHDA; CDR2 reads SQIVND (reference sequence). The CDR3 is CASSSVGGSLAKNIQYF. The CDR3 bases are TGTGCCAGTAGTTCCGTTGGAGGATCACTAGCCAAAAACATTCAGTACTTC.

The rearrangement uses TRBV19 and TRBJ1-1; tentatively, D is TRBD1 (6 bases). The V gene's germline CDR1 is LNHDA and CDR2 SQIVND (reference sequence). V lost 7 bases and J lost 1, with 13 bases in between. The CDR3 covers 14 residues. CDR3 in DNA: TGTGCCAGTAACCTCAGGGGTCCGAACACTGAAGCTTTCTTT. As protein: CASNLRGPNTEAFF.

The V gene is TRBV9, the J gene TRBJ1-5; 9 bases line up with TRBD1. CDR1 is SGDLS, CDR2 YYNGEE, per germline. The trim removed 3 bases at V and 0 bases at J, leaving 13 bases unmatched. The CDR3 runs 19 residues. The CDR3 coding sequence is TGTGCCAGCAGCGCAGGACAGGGGAACACAGAATATAGCAATCAGCCCCAGCATTTT. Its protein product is CASSAGQGNTEYSNQPQHF.

This chain's CDR3 is CSVVRTGGTEAFF. CDR3 coding DNA: TGCAGCGTTGTGAGGACAGGGGGCACTGAAGCTTTCTTT. The chain is built from TRBV29-1 and TRBJ1-1, with 10 bases matching TRBD1. Trimming at V came to 4 bases and at J to 4 bases, leaving 3 bases not matched to a gene. The CDR3 contains 13 residues. Germline lookup yields CDR1 SQVTM and CDR2 ANQGSEA.

CDR3 bases: TGTGCCAGCAGCGGGGGACAGCTACTGAACACTGAAGCTTTCTTT. Encoded protein: CASSGGQLLNTEAFF. The genes are TRBV9 and TRBJ1-1; 7 bases match TRBD1. Germline CDR1 SGDLS, CDR2 YYNGEE. The CDR3 totals 15 residues. V trimming: 3 bases; J trimming: 0 bases; junction bases outside the gene matches: 5.

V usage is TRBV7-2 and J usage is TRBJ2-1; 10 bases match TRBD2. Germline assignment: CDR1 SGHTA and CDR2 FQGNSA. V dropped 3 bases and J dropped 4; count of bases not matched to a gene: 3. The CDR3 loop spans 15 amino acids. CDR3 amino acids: CASSFQRGGYNEQFF. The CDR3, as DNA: TGTGCCAGCAGCTTCCAGCGGGGGGGGTACAATGAGCAGTTCTTC.

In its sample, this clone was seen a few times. The CDR3 reads CASSYWANTEAFF. CDR3 sequence (DNA): TGTGCCAGCAGTTATTGGGCTAACACTGAAGCTTTCTTT. This chain uses TRBV6-5 with TRBJ1-1; no reliable D call. Per the germline V gene, CDR1 is MNHEY and CDR2 is SVGAGI. This CDR3 is 13 amino acids long. V gave up 3 bases and J gave up 2 bases, with 7 bases separating them.

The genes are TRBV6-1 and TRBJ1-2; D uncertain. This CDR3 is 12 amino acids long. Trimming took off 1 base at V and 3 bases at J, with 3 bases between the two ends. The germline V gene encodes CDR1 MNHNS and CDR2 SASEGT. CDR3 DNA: TGTGCCAGCAGTGAAGTATACTATGGCTACACCTTC. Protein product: CASSEVYYGYTF.

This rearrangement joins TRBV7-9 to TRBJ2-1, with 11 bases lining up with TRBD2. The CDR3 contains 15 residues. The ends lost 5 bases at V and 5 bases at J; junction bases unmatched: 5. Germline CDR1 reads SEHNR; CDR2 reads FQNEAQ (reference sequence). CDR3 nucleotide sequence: TGTGCCAGCAGCCGGACTAGCGGGCGCAACAATGAGCAGTTCTTC. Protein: CASSRTSGRNNEQFF.

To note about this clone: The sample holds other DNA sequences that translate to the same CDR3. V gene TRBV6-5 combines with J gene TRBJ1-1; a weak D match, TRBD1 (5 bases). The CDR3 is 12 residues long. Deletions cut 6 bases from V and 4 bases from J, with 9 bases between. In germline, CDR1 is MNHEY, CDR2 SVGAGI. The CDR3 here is CASRTGGTEAFF. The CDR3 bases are TGTGCCAGCAGGACCGGGGGCACTGAAGCTTTCTTT.

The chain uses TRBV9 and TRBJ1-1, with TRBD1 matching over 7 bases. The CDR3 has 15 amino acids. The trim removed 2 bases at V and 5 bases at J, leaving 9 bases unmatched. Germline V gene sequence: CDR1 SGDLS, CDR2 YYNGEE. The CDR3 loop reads CASSVGGGAGTEAFF. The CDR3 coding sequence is TGTGCCAGCAGCGTTGGAGGGGGCGCAGGGACTGAAGCTTTCTTT.

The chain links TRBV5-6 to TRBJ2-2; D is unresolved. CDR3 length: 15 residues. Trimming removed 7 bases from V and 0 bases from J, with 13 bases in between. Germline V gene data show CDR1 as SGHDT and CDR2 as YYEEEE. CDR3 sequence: CASLNPRANTGELFF. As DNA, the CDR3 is TGTGCCAGCCTCAACCCTCGGGCGAACACCGGGGAGCTGTTTTTT.

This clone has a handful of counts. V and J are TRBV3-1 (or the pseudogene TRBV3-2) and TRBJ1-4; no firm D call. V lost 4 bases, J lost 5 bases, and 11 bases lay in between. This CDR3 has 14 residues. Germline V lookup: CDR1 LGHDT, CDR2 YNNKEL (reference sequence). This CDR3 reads CASSPTRTNEKLFF. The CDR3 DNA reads TGTGCCAGCAGCCCAACTCGTACGAATGAAAAACTGTTTTTT.

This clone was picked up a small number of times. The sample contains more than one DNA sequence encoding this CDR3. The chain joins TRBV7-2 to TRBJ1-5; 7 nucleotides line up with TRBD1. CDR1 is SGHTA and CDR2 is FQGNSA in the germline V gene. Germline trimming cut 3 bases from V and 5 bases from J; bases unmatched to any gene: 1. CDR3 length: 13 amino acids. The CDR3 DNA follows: TGTGCCAGCAGCTTCGACAGGGATCAGCCCCAGCATTTT. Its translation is CASSFDRDQPQHF.

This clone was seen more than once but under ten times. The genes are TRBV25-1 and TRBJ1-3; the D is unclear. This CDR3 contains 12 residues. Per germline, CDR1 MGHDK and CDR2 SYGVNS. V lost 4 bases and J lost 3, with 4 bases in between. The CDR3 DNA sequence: TGTGCCAGCAGTGCGGTTGGAAACACCATATATTTT. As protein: CASSAVGNTIYF.

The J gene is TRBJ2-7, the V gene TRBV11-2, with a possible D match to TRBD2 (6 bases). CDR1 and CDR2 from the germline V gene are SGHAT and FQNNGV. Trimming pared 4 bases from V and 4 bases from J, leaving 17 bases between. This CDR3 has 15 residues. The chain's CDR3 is CASSSPWGGVYEQYF. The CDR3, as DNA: TGTGCCAGCAGCTCCCCCTGGGGAGGAGTGTACGAGCAGTACTTC.